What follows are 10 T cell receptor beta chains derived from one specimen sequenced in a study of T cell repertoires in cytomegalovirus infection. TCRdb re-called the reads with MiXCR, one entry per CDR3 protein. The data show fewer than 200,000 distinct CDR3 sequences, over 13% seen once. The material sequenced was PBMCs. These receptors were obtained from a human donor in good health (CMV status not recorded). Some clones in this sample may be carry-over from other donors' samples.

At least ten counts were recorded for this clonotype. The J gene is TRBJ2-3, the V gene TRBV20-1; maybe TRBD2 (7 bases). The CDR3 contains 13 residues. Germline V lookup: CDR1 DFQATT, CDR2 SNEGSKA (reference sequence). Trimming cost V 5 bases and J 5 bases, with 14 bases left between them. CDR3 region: CSASGGRRDTQYF. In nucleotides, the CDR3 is TGCAGTGCTTCGGGGGGCCGTCGAGATACGCAGTATTTT.

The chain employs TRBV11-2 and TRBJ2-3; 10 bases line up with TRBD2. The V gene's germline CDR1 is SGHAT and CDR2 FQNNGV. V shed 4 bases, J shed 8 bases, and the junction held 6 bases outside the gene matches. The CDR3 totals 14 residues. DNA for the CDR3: TGTGCCAGCAGCTCCATAGCGGGAGGACGTACGCAGTATTTT. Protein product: CASSSIAGGRTQYF.

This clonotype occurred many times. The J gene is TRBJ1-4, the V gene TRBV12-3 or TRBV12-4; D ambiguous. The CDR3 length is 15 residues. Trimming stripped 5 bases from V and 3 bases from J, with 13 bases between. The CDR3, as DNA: TGTGCCAGCAGTCCAGGACTGGCCCCTAATGAAAAACTGTTTTTT. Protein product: CASSPGLAPNEKLFF.

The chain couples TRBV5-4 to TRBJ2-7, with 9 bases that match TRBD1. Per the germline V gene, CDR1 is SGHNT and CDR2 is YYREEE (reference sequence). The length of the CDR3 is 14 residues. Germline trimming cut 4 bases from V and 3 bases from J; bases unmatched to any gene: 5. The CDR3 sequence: CASSRTGGFYEQYF. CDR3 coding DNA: TGTGCCAGCAGCCGAACAGGGGGCTTCTACGAGCAGTACTTC.

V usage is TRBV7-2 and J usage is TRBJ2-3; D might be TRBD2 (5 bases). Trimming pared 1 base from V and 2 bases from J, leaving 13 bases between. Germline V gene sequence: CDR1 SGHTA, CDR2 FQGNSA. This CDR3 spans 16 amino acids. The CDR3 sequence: CASSLGSLANTDTQYF. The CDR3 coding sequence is TGTGCCAGCAGCTTAGGATCCCTAGCCAACACAGATACGCAGTATTTT.

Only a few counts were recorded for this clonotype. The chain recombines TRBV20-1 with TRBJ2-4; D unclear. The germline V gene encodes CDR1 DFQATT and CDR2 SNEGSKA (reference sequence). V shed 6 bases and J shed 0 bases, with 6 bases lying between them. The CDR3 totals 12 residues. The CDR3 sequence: CSAGVAKNIQYF. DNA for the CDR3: TGCAGTGCCGGAGTAGCCAAAAACATTCAGTACTTC.

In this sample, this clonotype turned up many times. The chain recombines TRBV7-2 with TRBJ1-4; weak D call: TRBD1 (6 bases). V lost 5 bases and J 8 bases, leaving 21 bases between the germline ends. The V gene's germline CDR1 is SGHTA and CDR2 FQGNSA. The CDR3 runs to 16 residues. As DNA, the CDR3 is TGTGCCAGCAGCCGTCGCGCCAGGGGTCAGGGGGAAAAACTGTTTTTT. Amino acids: CASSRRARGQGEKLFF.

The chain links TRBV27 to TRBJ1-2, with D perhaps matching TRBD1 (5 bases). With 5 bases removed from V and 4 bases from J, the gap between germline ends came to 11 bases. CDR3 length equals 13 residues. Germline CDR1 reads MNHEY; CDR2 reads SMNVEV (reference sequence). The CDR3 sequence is CASSLGVGYGYTF. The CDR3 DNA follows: TGTGCCAGCAGTCTGGGGGTGGGCTATGGCTACACCTTC.

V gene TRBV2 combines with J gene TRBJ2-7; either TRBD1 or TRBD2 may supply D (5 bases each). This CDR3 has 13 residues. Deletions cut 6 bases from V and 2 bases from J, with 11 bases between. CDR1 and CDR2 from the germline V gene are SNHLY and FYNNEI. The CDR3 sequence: CASSLPGPYEQYF. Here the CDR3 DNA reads TGTGCCAGCAGCCTGCCGGGGCCCTACGAGCAGTACTTC.

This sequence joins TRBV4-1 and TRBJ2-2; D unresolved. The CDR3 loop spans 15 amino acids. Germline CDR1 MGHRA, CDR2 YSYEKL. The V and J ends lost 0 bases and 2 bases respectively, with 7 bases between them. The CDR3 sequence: CASSQEAANTGELFF. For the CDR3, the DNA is TGCGCCAGCAGCCAAGAGGCAGCCAACACCGGGGAGCTGTTTTTT.